The T cell receptor beta chain under discussion was sequenced for a study of control samples from healthy donors and cancer patients. Remarks on this clone: At the DNA level, this CDR3 is encoded by other sequences in the same sample as well.

Data came from immunoSEQ multiplex PCR; TCRdb stores just in-frame clones and leaves some out. This table has roughly 120,000 clones, around nine tenths appearing once. Per germline, CDR1 SGDLS and CDR2 YYNGEE. CDR3 size: 16 residues. J was trimmed by 7 bases and V by 10 bases; bases with no gene match: 14. The chain couples TRBV9 to TRBJ1-6; TRBD1 matches at 10 bases. Material: blood. This TCR was recovered from a woman aged 45-65 years in good health. In DNA form, the CDR3 reads TGTGCCTCAGATTCGGGACAGGGGACCTTAAATTCACCCCTCCACTTT. It specifies CASDSGQGTLNSPLHF. Together with reference TRBV9 and TRBJ1-6, the CDR3 gives the full variable domain: DSGVTQTPKHLITATGQRVTLRCSPRSGDLSVYWYQQSLDQGLQFLIQYYNGEERAKGNILERFSAQQFPDLHSELNLSSLELGDSALYFCASDSGQGTLNSPLHFGNGTRLTVT.